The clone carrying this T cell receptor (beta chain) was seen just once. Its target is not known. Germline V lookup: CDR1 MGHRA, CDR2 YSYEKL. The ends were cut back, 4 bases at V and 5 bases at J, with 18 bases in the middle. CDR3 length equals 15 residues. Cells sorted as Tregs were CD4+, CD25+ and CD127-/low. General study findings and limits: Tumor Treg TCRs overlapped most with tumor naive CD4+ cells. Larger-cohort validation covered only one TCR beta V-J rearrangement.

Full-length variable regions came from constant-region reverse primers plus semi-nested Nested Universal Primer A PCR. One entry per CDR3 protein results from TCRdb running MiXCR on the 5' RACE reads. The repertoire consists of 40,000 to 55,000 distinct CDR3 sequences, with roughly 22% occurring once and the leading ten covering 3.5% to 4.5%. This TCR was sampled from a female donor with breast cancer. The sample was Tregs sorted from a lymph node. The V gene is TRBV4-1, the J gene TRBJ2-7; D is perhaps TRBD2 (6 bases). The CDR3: CASSPLCGKQHEQYF. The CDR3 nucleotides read TGCGCCAGCAGCCCGTTGTGCGGGAAACAGCACGAGCAGTACTTC.